This TCR beta chain originates from a study of regulatory T cells in long-lasting Graves disease. The trim removed 2 bases at V and 9 bases at J, leaving 11 bases unmatched. The CDR3 is 15 amino acids. Germline loops: CDR1 SGHRS, CDR2 YFSETQ. To make TCR beta libraries, researchers used iRepertoire HTBI primers and Arm-PCR of CDR3 regions. TCRdb itself ran the multiplex PCR reads through MiXCR, one entry per CDR3 protein. Altogether hundreds of thousands of distinct CDR3 sequences are present, about 16% being singletons, with the ten largest covering around a sixth. Time point defined: newly diagnosed GD, antithyroid drugs for less than 3 months. The authors made the TCR library using RNA they extracted from PBMCs. These records were also assigned to another study, of T cells in Graves' hyperthyroidism and ophthalmopathy.

The chain uses TRBV5-1 and TRBJ2-1, with 7 bases that match TRBD1. The source material was peripheral blood mononuclear cells (PBMCs), sampled at new diagnosis, from a patient treated with antithyroid drugs. The source of this sequence is a woman aged 25-40 years with Graves disease. Here the CDR3 reads CASSLEGALVAEQFF. As DNA, the CDR3 is TGCGCCAGCAGCTTAGAGGGGGCCTTGGTTGCTGAGCAGTTCTTC.